What follows are 32 T cell receptor beta chains derived from one specimen sequenced in a study of early stage breast cancer tumors. The protocol was immunoSEQ multiplex PCR, while the TCRdb copy is restricted to in-frame clones and leaves out a portion. The sample shows 69,000 or so clones, around 80% of them seen only once. Input material: blood. The receptor set was obtained from a person between 35 and 49 years old with breast cancer.

The chain joins TRBV6-5 to TRBJ2-7, with TRBD2 identical over 7 bases. Germline values: CDR1 MNHEY, CDR2 SVGAGI. The CDR3 contains 15 residues. V lost 6 bases to trimming and J lost 3 bases; unmatched junction nucleotides: 11. CDR3 sequence reads: CASRPGRGGSYEQYF. The DNA for the CDR3 is TGTGCCAGCAGACCCGGAAGGGGCGGGAGCTACGAGCAGTACTTC.

Here the CDR3 DNA reads TGCAGTGCTAGAGGCGGTGAAGCTTTCTTT. It translates to CSARGGEAFF. This sequence joins TRBV20-1 and TRBJ1-1; D is ambiguous. CDR3 length: 10 amino acids. Trimming took 1 base from V and 7 from J, leaving 4 bases between them. Germline CDR1 DFQATT, CDR2 SNEGSKA (reference sequence).

The gene calls are TRBV19 and TRBJ2-7, with D hard to call. Trimming removed 7 bases from V and 1 base from J, with 20 bases in between. The length of the CDR3 is 16 residues. CDR1 and CDR2 (germline): LNHDA, SQIVND (reference sequence). CDR3 amino acids: CASTPTRRSDSYEQYF. The CDR3 coding sequence is TGTGCCAGTACCCCTACCCGGAGATCCGATTCCTACGAGCAGTACTTC.

The V and J genes are TRBV15 and TRBJ2-1; 12 bases match TRBD2. This CDR3 comprises 16 residues. V trimming: 3 bases; J trimming: 10 bases; junction bases outside the gene matches: 10. The germline CDR1 and CDR2 sequences are LNHNV and YYDKDF (reference sequence). As DNA, the CDR3 is TGTGCCACCAGCAGGAAACTAGCGGGAGGCTTTTGGGAGCAGTTCTTC. Its translation is CATSRKLAGGFWEQFF.

This clone was counted a few times. This sequence joins TRBV10-3 and TRBJ1-1, with a possible D match to TRBD1 (5 bases). In germline, CDR1 is ENHRY, CDR2 SYGVKD. V was shortened by 0 bases and J by 4 bases, with 15 bases between the two germline ends. This CDR3 has 16 amino acids. The CDR3 nucleotides read TGTGCCATCAGTGAGTCGATCCAGGGAGATAGCACTGAAGCTTTCTTT. The encoded protein is CAISESIQGDSTEAFF.

The chain uses TRBV4-1 and TRBJ1-5; D gene ambiguous. This CDR3 is 14 amino acids long. Trimming removed 0 bases from V and 8 bases from J, with 11 bases in between. Germline V CDR1 and CDR2: MGHRA, YSYEKL. For the CDR3, the DNA is TGCGCCAGCAGCCAAGAAGACTTCGTTAAGCCCCAGCATTTT. This encodes CASSQEDFVKPQHF.

This rearrangement joins TRBV12-5 to TRBJ1-5, with 10 bases matching TRBD1. Germline CDR1 is LGHNT and CDR2 is FRNRAP. The CDR3 covers 19 residues. Trimming took 0 bases from V and 3 from J; bases not matched to a gene: 11. The CDR3 sequence is CASGLVIGPGQGNNQPQHF. CDR3 DNA: TGTGCTAGTGGTTTGGTAATCGGCCCGGGACAGGGGAACAATCAGCCCCAGCATTTT. The whole variable domain, filled in from reference TRBV12-5 and TRBJ1-5, reads DARVTQTPRHKVTEMGQEVTMRCQPILGHNTVFWYRQTMMQGLELLAYFRNRAPLDDSGMPKDRFSAEMPDATLATLKIQPSEPRDSAVYFCASGLVIGPGQGNNQPQHFGDGTRLSIL.

This chain connects TRBV28 to TRBJ1-2, with D possibly matching TRBD1 (6 bases). CDR3 length: 15 amino acids. V lost 5 bases and J lost 8, with 21 bases in between. Germline CDR1 reads MDHEN; CDR2 reads SYDVKM. The CDR3 DNA is TGTGCCAGCAGTGGACAGTCTTGGCCGATGGGGGGCTACACCTTC. Protein sequence: CASSGQSWPMGGYTF.

The gene calls are TRBV7-9 and TRBJ1-2; D uncertain. V was shortened by 5 bases and J by 14 bases, with 21 bases between the two germline ends. CDR3 length equals 13 residues. CDR1 is SEHNR, CDR2 FQNEAQ, per germline (reference sequence). CDR3 nucleotide sequence: TGTGCCAGCAGCCGAGTCCCGGATCCGGATCGGACCTTC. This translates into CASSRVPDPDRTF.

In this sample, this clone turned up a few times. The genes are TRBV5-4 and TRBJ2-2, with D uncertain. Germline lookup yields CDR1 SGHNT and CDR2 YYREEE (reference sequence). CDR3 length: 15 amino acids. Trimming took off 2 bases at V and 0 bases at J, with 8 bases between the two ends. The CDR3 protein is CASSLETTNTGELFF. CDR3 bases: TGTGCCAGCAGCTTAGAGACAACGAACACCGGGGAGCTGTTTTTT.

This chain joins TRBV9 and TRBJ1-2; D not certain. V was pared by 4 bases and J by 0 bases, with 16 bases between. The germline CDR1 and CDR2 sequences are SGDLS and YYNGEE. The CDR3 runs to 16 residues. In DNA form, the CDR3 reads TGTGCCAGCAGCCCCGGCGGATTTGCGTCTAACTATGGCTACACCTTC. Translating gives CASSPGGFASNYGYTF.

As DNA, the CDR3 is TGTGCCAGCAGTTTAGGGGGACAGGGGATTGGCGAGCAGTACTTC. Its protein product is CASSLGGQGIGEQYF. The chain uses TRBV28 and TRBJ2-7; 10 bases line up with TRBD1. The ends lost 2 bases at V and 6 bases at J; junction bases unmatched: 7. Germline CDR1 is MDHEN and CDR2 is SYDVKM. The CDR3 totals 15 residues.

V is TRBV28 and J is TRBJ2-1, with D tentatively TRBD2 (6 bases). Germline lookup yields CDR1 MDHEN and CDR2 SYDVKM. V was cut by 7 bases and J by 5 bases, with 18 bases left in between. The CDR3 loop spans 15 amino acids. DNA of the CDR3: TGTGCCAGCACCCACCCGACTGGCGGGGACAATGAGCAGTTCTTC. This encodes CASTHPTGGDNEQFF.

A few counts support this clone. The V gene is TRBV10-3, the J gene TRBJ1-5; 7 positions match TRBD1. Looked up from germline, CDR1 is ENHRY and CDR2 is SYGVKD. This CDR3 has 13 amino acids. The ends lost 6 bases at V and 4 bases at J; junction bases unmatched: 3. CDR3 in DNA: TGTGCCATCAGCACAGGGGCGAATCAGCCCCAGCATTTT. Its protein product is CAISTGANQPQHF.

The rearrangement uses TRBV12-5 and TRBJ2-3; 7 positions agree with TRBD2. The CDR3 covers 15 residues. V dropped 1 base and J dropped 4; count of bases not matched to a gene: 5. Germline-derived CDR1 and CDR2 are LGHNT and FRNRAP. CDR3 loop: CASGLGERESDTQYF. The DNA for the CDR3 is TGTGCTAGTGGTTTGGGCGAGCGGGAATCAGATACGCAGTATTTT.

V usage is TRBV5-7 and J usage is TRBJ1-1, with a tentative D call TRBD1 (5 bases). TRBV5-7 belongs to the ORF category, with a function that is uncertain. The length of the CDR3 is 15 residues. Trimming took 1 base from V and 6 from J, leaving 16 bases between them. The CDR3 sequence is CASSLHKSGPAEAFF. As DNA, the CDR3 is TGTGCCAGCAGCTTGCACAAGTCAGGGCCCGCTGAAGCTTTCTTT.

The rearrangement links TRBV6-5 to TRBJ2-7; D is unresolved. The CDR3 runs to 14 residues. Deletions cut 0 bases from V and 0 bases from J, with 6 bases between. Germline V CDR1 and CDR2: MNHEY, SVGAGI. The CDR3 loop is CASSYSSSSYEQYF. In nucleotides, the CDR3 is TGTGCCAGCAGTTACTCGTCGAGCTCCTACGAGCAGTACTTC.

The CDR3 protein is CAANSQSSNYGYTF. DNA of the CDR3: TGCGCCGCCAACTCACAGTCTTCAAACTATGGCTACACCTTC. J is TRBJ1-2 and V is TRBV10-2; D call uncertain. CDR1 is WSHSY and CDR2 is SAAADI in the germline V gene. The CDR3 contains 14 residues. Trimming took off 11 bases at V and 2 bases at J, with 18 bases between the two ends.

This clone appeared once. The V and J genes are TRBV5-8 and TRBJ1-5; no reliable D call. Germline CDR1 SGHTS, CDR2 YDEGEE. The CDR3 loop spans 14 amino acids. V was shortened by 2 bases and J by 1 base, with 7 bases between the two germline ends. In nucleotides, the CDR3 is TGTGCCAGCAGCTTTCAAGGGAGCAATCAGCCCCAGCATTTT. This sequence encodes CASSFQGSNQPQHF.

This clone appeared a single time. The V gene is TRBV27, the J gene TRBJ1-2; 7 positions match TRBD1. From germline, CDR1 is MNHEY and CDR2 SMNVEV (reference sequence). The CDR3 extends over 15 amino acids. V shed 10 bases and J 2 bases; nucleotides not matched to a gene: 13. As DNA, the CDR3 is TGTGCCAATAAAGACAGGGCCCCACTAAACTATGGCTACACCTTC. It encodes CANKDRAPLNYGYTF.

This chain uses TRBV11-2 with TRBJ2-1; no definite D call. Trimming left V 8 bases short and J 0 bases short, with 8 bases between. Germline V CDR1 and CDR2: SGHAT, FQNNGV. The CDR3 is 13 residues long. CDR3 sequence: CASALDSYNEQFF. DNA for the CDR3: TGTGCCAGCGCTCTGGACTCCTACAATGAGCAGTTCTTC.

This rearrangement joins TRBV20-1 to TRBJ2-7, with D uncertain. The CDR3 consists of 11 residues. V lost 4 bases and J lost 1, with 5 bases in between. Germline V gives CDR1 DFQATT, CDR2 SNEGSKA (reference sequence). The CDR3 DNA reads as TGCAGTGCTACCACATCCTACGAGCAGTACTTC. Encoded protein: CSATTSYEQYF.

This rearrangement joins TRBV19 to TRBJ2-5; TRBD2 is a possible D gene (5 bases). Per germline, CDR1 LNHDA and CDR2 SQIVND (reference sequence). V lost 3 bases and J lost 5, with 10 bases in between. The CDR3 has 13 residues. In nucleotides, the CDR3 is TGTGCCAGTAGTATCAGGCGGGCTGAGACCCAGTACTTC. It is translated as CASSIRRAETQYF.

This clone was found once. CDR3 residues: CASSSGQPNQPQHF. The DNA of the CDR3 is TGTGCCAGCAGCTCGGGACAGCCCAATCAGCCCCAGCATTTT. The rearrangement links TRBV7-8 to TRBJ1-5, with 7 bases aligning to TRBD1. Trimming took 4 bases from V and 3 from J; bases not matched to a gene: 3. The CDR3 totals 14 residues. Germline values: CDR1 SGHVS, CDR2 FQNEAQ.

V usage is TRBV18 and J usage is TRBJ2-5; D is perhaps TRBD1 (5 bases). Trimming stripped 6 bases from V and 5 bases from J, with 19 bases between. Germline V gene sequence: CDR1 KGHSH, CDR2 LQKENI. CDR3 length: 15 residues. As DNA, the CDR3 is TGTGCCAGCTCCCGAGGTGACTTAGGGGCGGAGACCCAGTACTTC. It yields the protein CASSRGDLGAETQYF.

The chain joins TRBV11-2 to TRBJ1-4; 7 bases match TRBD1. Germline V gives CDR1 SGHAT, CDR2 FQNNGV. CDR3 length: 16 residues. The V gene end was trimmed by 3 bases and the J gene end by 5 bases; junction bases not matched to a gene: 9. The DNA of the CDR3 is TGTGCCAGCAGCTTTTACCAGACAGGGAGAAATGAAAAACTGTTTTTT. Translated, it gives CASSFYQTGRNEKLFF.

The rearrangement joins TRBV19 to TRBJ1-5, with D perhaps matching TRBD1 (5 bases). In germline, CDR1 is LNHDA, CDR2 SQIVND (reference sequence). This CDR3 has 15 amino acids. The V end lost 6 bases, the J end lost 5 bases, and 17 bases lay between the germline ends. CDR3 nucleotides: TGTGCCAGTAGAACCCCTGGGCAGGGCTATCAGCCCCAGCATTTT. Protein: CASRTPGQGYQPQHF.

This chain links TRBV27 with TRBJ2-5; 12 nucleotides align to TRBD2. Germline V CDR1 and CDR2: MNHEY, SMNVEV (reference sequence). Germline trimming cut 4 bases from V and 5 bases from J; bases unmatched to any gene: 5. CDR3 size: 15 residues. As DNA, the CDR3 is TGTGCCAGCAGTTCCCTAGCGGGAGGGGGGGAGACCCAGTACTTC. It specifies CASSSLAGGGETQYF.

The chain links TRBV5-6 to TRBJ1-5; no firm D call. From germline, CDR1 is SGHDT and CDR2 YYEEEE. The ends were cut back, 2 bases at V and 7 bases at J, with 13 bases in the middle. The CDR3 extends over 14 amino acids. For the CDR3, the DNA is TGTGCCAGCAGCTTTGGCAGGTGGAAACAGCCCCAGCATTTT. Protein sequence: CASSFGRWKQPQHF.

The chain employs TRBV5-8 and TRBJ2-5, with a possible D match to TRBD2 (6 bases). Trimming took 0 bases from V and 2 from J, leaving 11 bases between them. This CDR3 is 15 amino acids long. CDR1 SGHTS and CDR2 YDEGEE come from the germline V gene. CDR3 nucleotides: TGTGCCAGCAGCTTGGGTGGGAGGATACAAGAGACCCAGTACTTC. Its protein product is CASSLGGRIQETQYF.

The genes are TRBV7-3 and TRBJ2-3; 8 bases are a match to TRBD2. Germline lookup yields CDR1 SGHTA and CDR2 FQGTGA. V was pared by 8 bases and J by 2 bases, with 9 bases of the junction left unmatched. This CDR3 has 15 amino acids. CDR3: CASSSTGGNTDTQYF. The CDR3 region has the DNA TGTGCCAGCTCCTCCACGGGAGGGAACACAGATACGCAGTATTTT.

The rearrangement links TRBV12-5 to TRBJ2-3; possible D gene TRBD2, 5 bases. The CDR3 runs to 16 residues. Germline V gene sequence: CDR1 LGHNT, CDR2 FRNRAP. V shed 7 bases and J shed 2 bases, with 19 bases lying between them. The CDR3 DNA reads as TGTGCTAGTGCTCGGGGAACAGATAGACTCACAGATACGCAGTATTTT. This translates into CASARGTDRLTDTQYF.